The present TCR beta chain was sequenced within a study of cytomegalovirus exposure and HLA in healthy donors (dated by TCRdb to about 2017). At the level of the whole study: An earlier analysis of roughly 630 of the donors reported 250 to 300 Gb of sequence data and around 120 million unique TCR beta sequences from some 180 million T cells. An early release covering roughly 600 HLA-typed donors comprised about 290 gigabases of sequencing data and tens of millions of unique TCR sequences. Of the approximately 400 genotyped donors, approximately 82% fell in the genetic ancestry cluster associated with self-reported Caucasian donors. The study was designed to test whether signatures of past pathogen exposure could be identified by cataloging public T cell receptors. The study profiled the T cell repertoires of about 640 subjects by immunosequencing and related them to cytomegalovirus serostatus. In addition to the first cohort of 650 to 750 subjects, a separate validation cohort of 130 or so different subjects was used. High-throughput TCR immunosequencing, statistical association of individual TCRs with disease status, and machine learning were combined to predict cytomegalovirus infection status. To study patterns of TCR occurrence, a later analysis re-analyzed previously published TCR beta repertoires from 666 donors and added high-resolution HLA genotyping. The later analysis used no new phenotypic data to find candidate immune exposures, relying instead on TCR beta sequences and their occurrence across donors. In an earlier analysis of more than 550 of the donors, high-throughput TCR beta sequencing was used to judge whether each TCR beta V gene segment behaved as functional or pseudogenic. Donor age, sex, ethnicity and CMV serostatus were collected together with the repertoire data. Genome-wide SNP genotypes for about three fifths of the 666 donors were used in a later genetic analysis, which treated that subset as a discovery cohort. All discovery cohort repertoires had been generated using a single sequencing platform. Both class I and class II loci were covered by HLA typing, at four-digit resolution. The number of typed donors differed by locus: roughly 620-640 for A, B, C, DRB1 and DQB1; some 500 for DQA1; 606 for DPA1; and roughly 450 for DPB1. Because of strong linkage in the cohort, a few DR-DQ haplotypes were treated as single units for association and clustering. Among 398 genotyped donors of the cohort, an average of approximately 240,000 unique TCR beta nucleotide sequences was sequenced per donor, of which 15% to 20% were non-productive. Results the study describes overall, beyond this receptor: A later analysis found that TCR association rates varied across HLA loci, with DRB1 alleles showing the most associated TCRs and HLA-C alleles the fewest. Correlated functional status among segregating V segments might reflect linkage disequilibrium, but an unknown experimental factor could not be ruled out. The classifier was reported to diagnose cytomegalovirus status with high specificity and sensitivity in both the original cohort and the validation cohort. Most TCR sequences were observed very rarely across donors, whereas some public TCRs were present in many individuals. In a later analysis, around 17,000 TCR beta sequences were associated with specific HLA alleles at a false discovery rate of 0.05. Because HLA typing was missing for some donors at each locus, association tests included only the typed subset. CMV serostatus was the only immune exposure information available for the cohort. In a later analysis, HLA-associated TCR beta chains showed more clonal expansion and lower generation probabilities than non-associated chains that were equally common. An earlier analysis of approximately 590 of the donors showed that most TCR beta V segments appeared in productive rearrangements either about 90% or about 30% of the time, which broadly matched IMGT annotations. Some IMGT-functional V segments, including TRBV6-2 and TRBV6-3, could not be told apart with the 87-base-pair reads, so those segments were excluded. In a later analysis, several top co-occurrence clusters were reported to appear linked to parvovirus B19, influenza, CMV and Epstein-Barr virus. A group of highly shared sequence variants was considered likely to be a technical artifact of the sequencing pipeline. Because counts were too low, about 18 rarely observed V segments, including chromosome 9 orphons, were excluded from the earlier analysis of under 650 of the donors. The presence/absence analyses assumed that sequencing depth was roughly uniform across donors, and that assumption may not be true. A further reported finding was that TCR beta sequences accurately predicted the HLA-A and HLA-B alleles for most subjects in the first cohort. Only TCR beta chains were sequenced in this cohort, and the absence of alpha or paired-chain data limited detectable features. It was suggested by the authors that the approach could potentially be generalized to other disease states and immunological phenotypes. In a later analysis, most CMV-associated TCR beta chains were found to appear HLA-restricted, with HLA associations seemingly driven largely by CMV exposure. In a later genetic analysis, a missense DCLRE1C variant was associated with V-gene and J-gene trimming of TCR beta chains, and the association was replicated in an independent cohort. In a later genetic analysis, fewer N-insertions in productive TCRs were reported among donors in an Asian-associated ancestry cluster than the 666-donor mean. The study gave a list of 150 to 200 TCR beta chains associated with cytomegalovirus. When HLA alleles, especially DR and DQ, strongly co-occurred, TCR associations were difficult to assign to individual alleles. A few of the identified cytomegalovirus-associated TCR beta chains were confirmed in vitro to be specific for cytomegalovirus antigens.

From cysteine to phenylalanine, the CDR3 is 16 amino acids long. The CDR3 DNA has 48 bases and is translated from base 1. Germline trimming amounts to 1 base on V and 0 bases on J, with 3 as the count of junction bases outside the gene matches. Sequences MNHNS (CDR1) and SASEGT (CDR2) are obtained from the germline V gene. Libraries were prepared through the immunoSEQ multiplex PCR assay. For the multiplex PCR, a mixture combining 60 forward primers for TCR Vbeta segments and 13 reverse primers for TCR Jbeta segments was used. The CDR3 region of rearranged TCR beta genes was amplified from genomic DNA by a multiplex PCR assay. The amplified TCR beta libraries were sequenced on the Illumina HiSeq System as 87-base-pair reads. The study's processing was this. A later analysis counted about 80 million unique TCR beta chains across the 666 repertoires, and 9.5 million to 11 million of these chains were shared by at least two donors. Raw reads were error-corrected and collapsed into unique sequences by a nearest-neighbor algorithm in which closely related sequences were merged to remove PCR and sequencing errors. V, D and J gene segments were assigned by aligning CDR3 sequences to IMGT reference sequences. For a sequence to be retained, at least a six-nucleotide match to both a V gene segment and a J gene segment was required. Rearrangements were called productive when the CDR3 lacked stop codons and stayed in frame with V and J; all others were non-productive. Following IMGT convention, CDR3 was defined as the stretch from the second conserved V-encoded cysteine up to the conserved J-encoded phenylalanine. Sequences without an unambiguous match to a single V gene segment were excluded from the earlier analysis of 450 to 650 of the donors. An earlier analysis of several hundred of the donors called V segments functional above 56.7% productive rearrangements and segregating when the between-donor standard deviation exceeded 5%. To diagnose cytomegalovirus status from the catalog of TCR beta chain sequences, a statistical classification framework was built. A later analysis assigned V and J genes by comparing TCR nucleotide sequences with IMGT/GENE-DB human TR gene sequences. The TCRdist pipeline was used in a later analysis to assign CDR3 sequences and most-parsimonious VDJ recombination scenarios. In a later analysis, each TCR beta chain was defined by its CDR3 amino acid sequence together with its V-gene family, and reads without a unique V-gene family were excluded. A later analysis removed 550 to 700 highly shared, low-generation-probability nucleotide sequences to deal with suspected cross-contamination and a sequencing artifact. In a later analysis, a clonal expansion index for each public chain was calculated from normalized within-repertoire ranks of inferred template counts. In a later analysis, generation probabilities were computed with a VDJ recombination model fitted to out-of-frame rearrangements, and the resulting probabilities were checked against IGoR. In a later analysis, TCR-TCR, TCR-HLA and TCR-CMV co-occurrence was scored with hypergeometric tests, and a repertoire-size bias correction was applied to TCR pairs. To estimate false discovery rates, a later analysis permuted the HLA or CMV assignments 20 times. A later analysis grouped co-occurring TCRs with DBSCAN, adding TCRdist sequence similarity when clustering within HLA-allele-positive subsets. Repertoires with fewer than 30,000 or more than 120,000 public chains, plus five repertoires with anomalous nucleotide sharing, were excluded from co-occurrence clustering. TCRdb took over this immuneACCESS table, retaining in-frame rearrangements with V and J assigned. Such tables are incomplete; in checked studies, under half of the missing clones stem from an unresolved V gene, and the remainder is unexplained. From that table come the V and J calls and clone size; the DNA was used to work out D and trimming. This sample lists more than 75,000 clones; around 75% were detected once. 14% to 15% of the sample is in the top ten clones.

On this clone: Its target antigen remains unknown. It has no much larger one-base neighbor in the sample; base qualities were not kept.

The cohort was made up of 650 to 700 healthy bone marrow donors. At the time of sampling, all cohort members were nominally healthy, though unrecorded immune exposures were likely present. The donor was CMV seropositive and belonged to the group of 250 to 350 seropositive cohort members. A peripheral blood sample was collected from each donor, and TCR beta sequencing was performed on peripheral blood mononuclear cells. The Qiagen DNeasy Blood Extraction Kit was used to extract genomic DNA from the blood cell samples. Sequencing was carried out using PBMCs. The clonotype was recovered from a woman in her thirties or forties in good health and CMV-seropositive. The chain was built from TRBV6-1 and TRBJ2-3; 8 nucleotides in the junction match TRBD1. This receptor carries the CDR3 CASSEGGQGSTDTQYF. The sequence in DNA is TGTGCCAGCAGTGAAGGAGGACAGGGAAGCACAGATACGCAGTATTTT.